This paragraph reports one T cell receptor beta chain. Antigen specificity is unknown. The data derive from a study of cytomegalovirus exposure and HLA in healthy donors. Overall study context: The study placed around 85% of its roughly 400 genotyped donors in the Caucasian-associated ancestry cluster. General study results and limits: CMV serostatus was the only recorded immune exposure for donors.

Germline V gene data show CDR1 as SGHVS and CDR2 as FQNEAQ. The CDR3 is 17 residues long. After removal of 1 base from V and 2 bases from J, the junction contained 6 bases not matched to a gene. The PCR made use of 60 Vbeta and 13 Jbeta primers. TCRdb keeps only in-frame clones here, not all; method: immunoSEQ multiplex PCR. The table for this sample gives approximately 37,000 clones. V gene TRBV7-8 combines with J gene TRBJ1-5; 9 positions match TRBD1. Material for sequencing was PBMCs. The clonotype originates from a male donor in good health and CMV-seronegative. CDR3 coding DNA: TGTGCCAGCAGCTTAGACAGGGGGCGCAGGGGCAATCAGCCCCAGCATTTT. Residues: CASSLDRGRRGNQPQHF.